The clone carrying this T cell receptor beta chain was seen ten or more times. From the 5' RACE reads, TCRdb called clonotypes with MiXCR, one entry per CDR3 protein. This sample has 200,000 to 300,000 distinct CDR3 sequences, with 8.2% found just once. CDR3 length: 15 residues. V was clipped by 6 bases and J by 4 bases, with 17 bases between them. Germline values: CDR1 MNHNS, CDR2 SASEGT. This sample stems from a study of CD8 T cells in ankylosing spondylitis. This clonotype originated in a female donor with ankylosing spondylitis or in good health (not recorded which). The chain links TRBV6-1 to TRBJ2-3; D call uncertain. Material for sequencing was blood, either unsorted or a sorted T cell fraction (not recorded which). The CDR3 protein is CASRWNSPISDTQYF. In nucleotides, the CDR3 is TGTGCCAGCAGGTGGAATAGTCCTATCTCAGATACGCAGTATTTT.